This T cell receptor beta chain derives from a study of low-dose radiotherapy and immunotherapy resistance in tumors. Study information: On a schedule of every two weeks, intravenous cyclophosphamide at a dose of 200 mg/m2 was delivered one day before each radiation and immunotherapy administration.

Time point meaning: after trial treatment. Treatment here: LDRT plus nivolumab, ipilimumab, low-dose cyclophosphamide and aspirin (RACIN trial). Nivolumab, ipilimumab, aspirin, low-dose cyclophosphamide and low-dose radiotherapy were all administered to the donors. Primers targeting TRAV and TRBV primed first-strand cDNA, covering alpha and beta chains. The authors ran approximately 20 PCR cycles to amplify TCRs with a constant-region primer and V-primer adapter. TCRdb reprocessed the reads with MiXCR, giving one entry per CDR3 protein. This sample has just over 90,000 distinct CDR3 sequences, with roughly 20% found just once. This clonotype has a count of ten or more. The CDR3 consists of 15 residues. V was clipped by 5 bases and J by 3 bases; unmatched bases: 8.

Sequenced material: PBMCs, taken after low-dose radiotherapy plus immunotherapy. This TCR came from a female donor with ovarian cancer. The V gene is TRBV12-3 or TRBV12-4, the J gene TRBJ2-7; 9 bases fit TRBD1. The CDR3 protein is CASSAPGQGLYEQYF. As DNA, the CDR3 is TGTGCCAGCAGTGCACCGGGACAGGGTCTCTACGAGCAGTACTTC.